These T cell receptor beta chains were read from a single sample in a study of type 1 regulatory T cells. One entry per CDR3 protein, called by TCRdb with MiXCR from the reads. The sample lists 90,000 to 100,000 distinct CDR3 sequences, roughly 30% occurring once. Input material: CD4+ T cells, either the whole sample or a sorted fraction (not recorded which). These receptors all stem from a human donor in good health. CDR3s include the opening cysteine and the closing phenylalanine or tryptophan. The order of the fields is J gene, clone size, D gene, V gene, CDR3 DNA, CDR3 protein. The D gene is left open where the match is weak. Size values are once, few and many counts, or a class for expanded clones, and some rows have none.

j_call: TRBJ2-1
clone_size: few
d_call: TRBD2
v_call: TRBV11-2
cdr3_nt: TGTGCCAGCAGCTCCCTACTAGCGGGAGGAACCGGACCCTACAATGAGCAGTTCTTC
cdr3_aa: CASSSLLAGGTGPYNEQFF

j_call: TRBJ2-4
clone_size: few
d_call: .
v_call: TRBV20-1
cdr3_nt: TGCAGTGCTAGAGCTGAGGTCAAAAACATTCAGTACTTC
cdr3_aa: CSARAEVKNIQYF

j_call: TRBJ2-7
clone_size: .
d_call: .
v_call: TRBV19
cdr3_nt: TGTGCCAGTAGTATGTCGGTAGGACGGGACTCCTACGAGCAGTACTTC
cdr3_aa: CASSMSVGRDSYEQYF

j_call: TRBJ2-2
clone_size: .
d_call: .
v_call: TRBV7-2
cdr3_nt: TGTGCCAGCAGCTCACCGGGACTCAACACCGGGGAGCTGTTTTTT
cdr3_aa: CASSSPGLNTGELFF

j_call: TRBJ2-3
clone_size: .
d_call: .
v_call: TRBV7-2
cdr3_nt: TGTGCCAGCAGCTTAGTTGGGGGGACAGATACGCAGTATTTT
cdr3_aa: CASSLVGGTDTQYF

j_call: TRBJ2-1
clone_size: few
d_call: .
v_call: TRBV7-2
cdr3_nt: TGTGCCAGCAGCTTAGCGGGAGGTAGTTATGAGCAGTTCTTC
cdr3_aa: CASSLAGGSYEQFF

j_call: TRBJ1-5
clone_size: few
d_call: .
v_call: TRBV5-6
cdr3_nt: TGTGCCAGCAGCTCGGGAATCGGCCCTGGGCAGCCCCAGCATTTT
cdr3_aa: CASSSGIGPGQPQHF

j_call: TRBJ2-7
clone_size: few
d_call: .
v_call: TRBV6-5
cdr3_nt: TGTGCCAGCAGTTACTCTCGGCATCTTTACGAGCAGTACTTC
cdr3_aa: CASSYSRHLYEQYF

j_call: TRBJ2-7
clone_size: few
d_call: TRBD2
v_call: TRBV7-8
cdr3_nt: TGTGCCAGCAGCTTAGGCCGCGGGAGGACCTACGAGCAGTACTTC
cdr3_aa: CASSLGRGRTYEQYF

j_call: TRBJ2-2
clone_size: few
d_call: TRBD2
v_call: TRBV20-1
cdr3_nt: TGCAGTGCTAGAAAAATAGCGGGCGCGCGGACCGGGGAGCTGTTTTTT
cdr3_aa: CSARKIAGARTGELFF

j_call: TRBJ2-7
clone_size: .
d_call: .
v_call: TRBV5-1
cdr3_nt: TGCGCCAGCAGCTTGGATGCGGACAACTACGAGCAGTACTTC
cdr3_aa: CASSLDADNYEQYF

j_call: TRBJ1-4
clone_size: .
d_call: .
v_call: TRBV5-6
cdr3_nt: TGTGCCAGCAGCTGGAGATGGGCAGGAGCTAATGAAAAACTGTTTTTT
cdr3_aa: CASSWRWAGANEKLFF

j_call: TRBJ1-1
clone_size: .
d_call: .
v_call: TRBV20-1
cdr3_nt: TGCAGTGCTTGGGACTCGGGCACTGAAGCTTTCTTT
cdr3_aa: CSAWDSGTEAFF

j_call: TRBJ2-7
clone_size: few
d_call: .
v_call: TRBV9
cdr3_nt: TGTGCCAGCAGCGTATCTTTTGGGGGCGATTACGAGCAGTACTTC
cdr3_aa: CASSVSFGGDYEQYF

j_call: TRBJ1-1
clone_size: .
d_call: TRBD1
v_call: TRBV27
cdr3_nt: TGTGCCAGCAGTTCCGGGACAGGGTGGATCACTGAAGCTTTCTTT
cdr3_aa: CASSSGTGWITEAFF